This TCR beta chain is from a study of cytotoxic CD8 clonotypes in ibrutinib-treated CLL. Study-wide findings and caveats: Clonality went higher at ibrutinib response and then dropped back toward baseline at progression. Clonality was higher at baseline than in age-matched healthy donors and tracked circulating CD8+ T-cell counts. Few clonotypes were public, and these shrank or held steady under treatment.

A remark on this clone: Its antigen remains unknown.

Clones were sequenced by immunoSEQ multiplex PCR, and TCRdb holds only the in-frame ones, with some missing. Of 35,000 to 40,000 clones in the sample, 55% to 75% were seen once. From germline, CDR1 is SGHAT and CDR2 FQNNGV. The CDR3 is 12 residues long. V lost 3 bases to trimming and J lost 4 bases, with 6 bases between them. From cryopreserved PBMCs came 1.5 to 2.5 micrograms of genomic DNA used for TCR beta libraries. The gene calls are TRBV11-2 and TRBJ2-5, with TRBD1 as a possible D gene (6 bases). The receptor was isolated from a human donor with chronic lymphocytic leukemia. The sequences come from PBMCs, collected at disease progression, from a patient treated with ibrutinib. The CDR3 spells CASSLDRETQYF. DNA for the CDR3: TGTGCCAGCAGCTTGGACAGAGAGACCCAGTACTTC.